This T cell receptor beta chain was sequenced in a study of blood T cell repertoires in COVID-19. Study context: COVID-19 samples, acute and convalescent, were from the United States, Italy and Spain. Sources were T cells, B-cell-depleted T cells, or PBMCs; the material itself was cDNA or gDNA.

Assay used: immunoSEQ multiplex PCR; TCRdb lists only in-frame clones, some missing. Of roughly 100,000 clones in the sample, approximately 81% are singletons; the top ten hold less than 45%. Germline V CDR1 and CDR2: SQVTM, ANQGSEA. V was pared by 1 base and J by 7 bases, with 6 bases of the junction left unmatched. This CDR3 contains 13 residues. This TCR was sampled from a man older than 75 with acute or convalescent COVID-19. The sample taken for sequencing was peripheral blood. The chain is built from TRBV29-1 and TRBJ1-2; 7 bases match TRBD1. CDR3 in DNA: TGCAGCGTTGAAGGACAGGGAAGGGGTGGCTACACCTTC. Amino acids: CSVEGQGRGGYTF.